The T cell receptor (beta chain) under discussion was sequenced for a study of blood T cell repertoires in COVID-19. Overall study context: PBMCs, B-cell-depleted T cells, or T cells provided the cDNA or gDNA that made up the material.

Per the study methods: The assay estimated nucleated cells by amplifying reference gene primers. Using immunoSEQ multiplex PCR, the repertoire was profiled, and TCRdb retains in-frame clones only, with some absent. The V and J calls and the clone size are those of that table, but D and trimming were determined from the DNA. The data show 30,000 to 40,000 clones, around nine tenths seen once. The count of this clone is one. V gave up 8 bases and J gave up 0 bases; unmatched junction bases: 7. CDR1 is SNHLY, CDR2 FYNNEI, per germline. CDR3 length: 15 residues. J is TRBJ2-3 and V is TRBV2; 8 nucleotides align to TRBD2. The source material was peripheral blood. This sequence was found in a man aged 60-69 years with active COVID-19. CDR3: CASVIAGFSTDTQYF. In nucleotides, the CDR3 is TGTGCCAGCGTTATAGCGGGATTTAGCACAGATACGCAGTATTTT.